Presented here are 28 T cell receptor beta chains from one specimen sequenced in a study of identifying expanded T cells in peripheral blood. Using immunoSEQ multiplex PCR, the repertoire was profiled, and TCRdb retains in-frame clones only, with some absent. The sample includes around 66,000 clones, around 87% of them seen just once. The specimen was blood. The receptors were sampled from a person aged 18 to 75 in good health.

The rearrangement links TRBV14 to TRBJ2-1; TRBD1 aligns across 12 bases. V shed 3 bases and J 7 bases; nucleotides not matched to a gene: 4. This CDR3 region has 15 residues. The V gene's germline CDR1 is SGHDN and CDR2 FVKESK. DNA for the CDR3: TGTGCCAGCAGCCACGAGGGACAGGGGGCAAATGAGCAGTTCTTC. This gives the protein CASSHEGQGANEQFF.

This rearrangement joins TRBV19 to TRBJ2-7; 8 nucleotides line up with TRBD1. The CDR3 consists of 13 residues. The junction had 0 bases not matched to a gene; V was cut back by 3 bases and J by 2 bases. Germline V lookup: CDR1 LNHDA, CDR2 SQIVND (reference sequence). This chain's CDR3 is CASSIRGPYEQYF. The CDR3 bases are TGTGCCAGTAGTATCAGGGGGCCCTACGAGCAGTACTTC.

This clone appeared once. V usage is TRBV6-1 and J usage is TRBJ1-1, with TRBD1 matching 7 bases. CDR3 length equals 15 residues. CDR1 is MNHNS, CDR2 SASEGT, per germline. Trimming took 4 bases from V and 5 from J; bases not matched to a gene: 10. The DNA for the CDR3 is TGTGCCAGCAGTGCGAAACAGGGGTCGGAGACTGAAGCTTTCTTT. Its translation: CASSAKQGSETEAFF.

This clone was counted a few times. The rearrangement links TRBV5-1 to TRBJ2-1; D unresolved. Looked up from germline, CDR1 is SGHRS and CDR2 is YFSETQ. Trimming pared 5 bases from V and 2 bases from J, leaving 11 bases between. The CDR3 runs to 14 residues. As DNA, the CDR3 is TGCGCCAGCAGTAAATACGGCGCCTACAATGAGCAGTTCTTC. This gives the protein CASSKYGAYNEQFF. The variable domain in full, completed from reference TRBV5-1 and TRBJ2-1, reads KAGVTQTPRYLIKTRGQQVTLSCSPISGHRSVSWYQQTPGQGLQFLFEYFSETQRNKGNFPGRFSGRQFSNSRSEMNVSTLELGDSALYLCASSKYGAYNEQFFGPGTRLTVL.

The V gene is TRBV11-2, the J gene TRBJ2-1, with 10 bases aligning to TRBD2. The CDR3 totals 15 residues. V dropped 5 bases and J dropped 8; count of bases not matched to a gene: 9. Germline-derived CDR1 and CDR2 are SGHAT and FQNNGV. This CDR3 is CASSLRGLAIDEQFF. Written as DNA, the CDR3 is TGTGCCAGCAGCCTCCGGGGACTAGCGATCGATGAGCAGTTCTTC.

The table lists this clone with a count of one. V gene TRBV7-9 combines with J gene TRBJ2-7, with unresolved D. V was clipped by 3 bases and J by 7 bases, with 10 bases between them. Per the germline V gene, CDR1 is SEHNR and CDR2 is FQNEAQ (reference sequence). This CDR3 has 12 amino acids. In nucleotides, the CDR3 is TGTGCCAGCAGCTTGGCAGCCCAGGAGCAGTACTTC. It encodes CASSLAAQEQYF.

This clone was seen a handful of times. This chain links TRBV4-1 with TRBJ1-5; D is unresolved. V dropped 3 bases and J dropped 7 bases, with 10 bases sitting between them. Looked up from germline, CDR1 is MGHRA and CDR2 is YSYEKL. CDR3 size: 13 residues. The DNA for the CDR3 is TGCGCCAGCAGCCATTCCCTTGGGCAGCCCCAGCATTTT. Protein sequence: CASSHSLGQPQHF.

The chain links TRBV9 to TRBJ2-7; 12 bases map to TRBD2. The CDR3 covers 16 residues. V lost 3 bases, J lost 6 bases, and 10 bases stayed unmatched. Germline CDR1 SGDLS, CDR2 YYNGEE. CDR3 sequence reads: CASSARTSGVAGEQYF. CDR3 DNA: TGTGCCAGCAGCGCTAGGACTAGCGGGGTGGCCGGCGAGCAGTACTTC.

V is TRBV4-3 and J is TRBJ1-4; unclear D gene. The V end was cut by 1 base, the J end by 2 bases, with 8 bases between. Per germline, CDR1 LGHNA and CDR2 YSLEER. This CDR3 comprises 15 residues. CDR3 sequence (DNA): TGCGCCAGCAGCCAAGCTTCAGCCACTAATGAAAAACTGTTTTTT. Its translation: CASSQASATNEKLFF.

J is TRBJ1-2 and V is TRBV10-1; TRBD1 agrees at 7 bases. The germline CDR1 and CDR2 sequences are WNHNN and SYGVQD (reference sequence). CDR3 length equals 15 residues. After removal of 2 bases from V and 4 bases from J, the junction contained 7 bases not matched to a gene. CDR3 sequence: CASSEAEGGTYGYTF. CDR3 nucleotides: TGCGCCAGCAGTGAGGCCGAAGGGGGCACCTATGGCTACACCTTC.

This clone has a handful of counts. The chain links TRBV7-2 to TRBJ2-5, with D perhaps being TRBD1 or TRBD2 (5 bases each). The CDR3 runs to 14 residues. Germline lookup yields CDR1 SGHTA and CDR2 FQGNSA. The V gene lost 3 bases and the J gene lost 4 bases, with 12 bases spanning the gap. The CDR3 loop is CASSFRVGGETQYF. For the CDR3, the DNA is TGTGCCAGCAGCTTCAGGGTTGGAGGAGAGACCCAGTACTTC.

V is TRBV5-1 and J is TRBJ2-1, with TRBD2 as a possible D gene (6 bases). The CDR3 loop spans 15 amino acids. Germline CDR1 is SGHRS and CDR2 is YFSETQ. Trimming removed 5 bases from V and 0 bases from J, with 12 bases in between. The DNA of the CDR3 is TGCGCCAGCAGAAGAGGAGGGAGCTCCTACAATGAGCAGTTCTTC. Translating it yields CASRRGGSSYNEQFF.

V usage is TRBV6-6 and J usage is TRBJ1-2; D might be TRBD1 (5 bases). Germline V gene sequence: CDR1 MNHNY, CDR2 SVGAGI (reference sequence). The CDR3 totals 13 residues. V was pared by 0 bases and J by 8 bases, with 10 bases between. CDR3 nucleotides: TGTGCCAGCAGTTACTCCGGGGGGACGGGCTACACCTTC. It encodes CASSYSGGTGYTF.

The V call is TRBV7-3, the J call TRBJ2-1; 10 bases agree with TRBD1. This CDR3 spans 16 amino acids. CDR1 SGHTA and CDR2 FQGTGA come from the germline V gene. Germline trimming cut 4 bases from V and 0 bases from J; bases unmatched to any gene: 3. The CDR3: CASSSRTGGSYNEQFF. The CDR3 bases are TGTGCCAGCAGCTCCCGGACAGGGGGCTCCTACAATGAGCAGTTCTTC.

The CDR3 sequence: CANQTGGYEQYF. In DNA, the CDR3 is TGCGCCAACCAGACAGGGGGCTACGAGCAGTACTTC. The V gene is TRBV10-2, the J gene TRBJ2-7; TRBD1 matches at 9 bases. Germline CDR1 WSHSY, CDR2 SAAADI. J was trimmed by 3 bases and V by 10 bases; bases with no gene match: 4. This CDR3 contains 12 residues.

The V call is TRBV5-4, the J call TRBJ2-1; TRBD2 agrees at 7 bases. The germline V gene encodes CDR1 SGHNT and CDR2 YYREEE (reference sequence). CDR3 length: 17 residues. The junction had 13 bases not matched to a gene; V was cut back by 3 bases and J by 4 bases. CDR3 protein: CASSSPGSAGPYNEQFF. CDR3 in DNA: TGTGCCAGCAGCTCCCCAGGGTCAGCGGGACCTTACAATGAGCAGTTCTTC.

The chain couples TRBV7-3 to TRBJ2-6; tentative D call: TRBD2 (6 bases). The CDR3 is made up of 16 amino acids. Per the germline V gene, CDR1 is SGHTA and CDR2 is FQGTGA. V was cut by 6 bases and J by 0 bases, with 12 bases left in between. CDR3 sequence (DNA): TGTGCCAGCAGTTCGGGACTGTACTCTGGGGCCAACGTCCTGACTTTC. This translates into CASSSGLYSGANVLTF. Together with reference TRBV7-3 and TRBJ2-6, the CDR3 gives the full variable domain: GAGVSQTPSNKVTEKGKYVELRCDPISGHTALYWYRQSLGQGPEFLIYFQGTGAADDSGLPNDRFFAVRPEGSVSTLKIQRTERGDSAVYLCASSSGLYSGANVLTFGAGSRLTVL.

The chain combines TRBV5-6 with TRBJ1-6; possibly TRBD1 for D (6 bases). The CDR3 covers 14 residues. From germline, CDR1 is SGHDT and CDR2 YYEEEE. The V and J ends lost 2 bases and 4 bases respectively, with 7 bases between them. The DNA of the CDR3 is TGTGCCAGCAGCTTTACAGGGTATAATTCACCCCTCCACTTT. It translates to CASSFTGYNSPLHF.

The rearrangement joins TRBV27 to TRBJ2-7, with 10 positions matching TRBD2. The CDR3 totals 15 residues. Germline trimming cut 5 bases from V and 1 base from J; bases unmatched to any gene: 5. CDR1 and CDR2 from the germline V gene are MNHEY and SMNVEV (reference sequence). The CDR3 is CASSLETSGSYEQYF. In nucleotides, the CDR3 is TGTGCCAGCAGTCTAGAGACTAGCGGGTCCTACGAGCAGTACTTC.

The chain employs TRBV30 and TRBJ1-4; possibly TRBD1 for D (5 bases). The CDR3 totals 15 residues. Germline loops: CDR1 GTSNPN, CDR2 SVGIG (reference sequence). Trimming stripped 3 bases from V and 7 bases from J, with 18 bases between. CDR3 in amino acids: CAWRTPGSGGEKLFF. CDR3 nucleotides: TGTGCCTGGAGGACACCAGGTAGTGGGGGTGAAAAACTGTTTTTT.

This chain links TRBV19 with TRBJ2-1; TRBD1 agrees at 9 bases. The CDR3 is 13 residues long. The V gene's germline CDR1 is LNHDA and CDR2 SQIVND (reference sequence). The V segment lost 8 bases and the J segment 5 bases; nucleotides outside the gene matches: 4. The CDR3 is CASSDRGHNEQFF. The CDR3, as DNA: TGTGCCAGTTCGGACAGGGGTCACAATGAGCAGTTCTTC.

The V call is TRBV9, the J call TRBJ2-5, with 7 bases matching TRBD2. The V and J ends lost 4 bases and 5 bases, in that order; junction bases with no gene match: 8. CDR3 size: 14 residues. The germline V gene encodes CDR1 SGDLS and CDR2 YYNGEE. CDR3 in DNA: TGTGCCAGCAGCTCCGCGGGGGTGCGGGAGACCCAGTACTTC. It translates to CASSSAGVRETQYF.

The chain has TRBV5-6 and TRBJ1-5; no reliable D call. The CDR3 runs to 15 residues. V lost 6 bases to trimming and J lost 4 bases, with 17 bases between them. Germline V CDR1 and CDR2: SGHDT, YYEEEE. As DNA, the CDR3 is TGTGCCAGCACTCGGCGGGTGAGGCGGAATCAGCCCCAGCATTTT. This encodes CASTRRVRRNQPQHF.

The chain has TRBV6-5 and TRBJ2-2, with 9 bases identical to TRBD1. Germline V CDR1 and CDR2: MNHEY, SVGAGI. The ends lost 10 bases at V and 3 bases at J; junction bases unmatched: 3. The CDR3 is 13 residues long. The CDR3 loop reads CAIRTGDTGELFF. The CDR3 nucleotides are TGTGCCATTCGGACAGGGGACACCGGGGAGCTGTTTTTT.

V gene TRBV7-3 combines with J gene TRBJ2-3, with D unresolved. The V end was cut by 5 bases, the J end by 0 bases, with 9 bases between. Germline CDR1 is SGHTA and CDR2 is FQGTGA. This CDR3 is built from 14 residues. CDR3 sequence: CASSLQTSTDTQYF. Here the CDR3 DNA reads TGTGCCAGCAGCCTACAGACTAGCACAGATACGCAGTATTTT.

This chain connects TRBV30 to TRBJ1-2; 7 bases line up with TRBD1. The CDR3 has 13 amino acids. CDR1 GTSNPN and CDR2 SVGIG come from the germline V gene (reference sequence). With 5 bases clipped from V and 2 bases from J, the junction kept 5 bases outside the gene matches. Written as DNA, the CDR3 is TGTGCCTGGCAAGGGACAGTAAACTATGGCTACACCTTC. Its translation is CAWQGTVNYGYTF. Using reference TRBV30 and TRBJ1-2 for the parts outside the CDR3, the full variable domain is SQTIHQWPATLVQPVGSPLSLECTVEGTSNPNLYWYRQAAGRGLQLLFYSVGIGQISSEVPQNLSASRPQDRQFILSSKKLLLSDSGFYLCAWQGTVNYGYTFGSGTRLTVV.

V and J are TRBV12-1 and TRBJ1-1; TRBD1 was called by the table and not checked on the DNA. TRBV12-1 corresponds to a pseudogene. The CDR3 loop spans 14 amino acids. The CDR3 DNA reads as TGTGCCAGCAGCCCTGTTAAGGGACAGGGGGGAGCTTTCTTT. This codes for CASSPVKGQGGAFF.

The V gene is TRBV19, the J gene TRBJ2-7, with D perhaps matching TRBD1 (5 bases). The germline V and J ends were trimmed by 4 bases and 3 bases, with 10 bases remaining between them. The CDR3 runs 13 residues. CDR1 LNHDA and CDR2 SQIVND come from the germline V gene (reference sequence). The CDR3 loop is CASSTTDSYEQYF. The CDR3 DNA sequence: TGTGCCAGTAGTACTACCGACAGCTACGAGCAGTACTTC.